This T cell receptor (beta chain) is drawn from a study of blood T cell repertoires in COVID-19. At the level of the study: The samples span acute and convalescent COVID-19 from the United States, Italy and Spain. Nucleic acid was either cDNA or gDNA, and it came from T cells, B-cell-depleted T cells, or PBMCs.

Seattle patients were enrolled while actively infected and followed longitudinally. As originally analysed: Scientists estimated how many nucleated cells there were by amplifying reference gene primers. Only in-frame clones appear in the TCRdb table, and some are missing; sequencing was by immunoSEQ multiplex PCR. That table furnishes V, J and clone size, whereas the DNA furnished D and trimming. In the table there are 300,000 to 400,000 clones, roughly nine tenths of which are singletons. Trimming at V came to 4 bases and at J to 5 bases, leaving 16 bases not matched to a gene. The CDR3 covers 17 residues. CDR1 and CDR2 (germline): SGHVS, FNYEAQ.

Input material: peripheral blood. This sequence joins TRBV7-6 and TRBJ2-5; TRBD1 matches at 7 bases. The origin of this receptor is a woman between 25 and 40 years old with COVID-19, enrolled during active disease. CDR3 protein: CASSYSPDRDIEETQYF. In DNA form, the CDR3 reads TGTGCCAGCAGCTATTCTCCAGACAGGGACATAGAGGAGACCCAGTACTTC.